The 15 T cell receptor beta chains in this list originate from one sample, sequenced in a study of blood T cell repertoires in COVID-19. The assay was immunoSEQ multiplex PCR, and TCRdb's table has in-frame clones only and misses some. Among about 27,000 clones listed, 90% to 95% were seen once. Sequences were obtained from peripheral blood. These receptors all come from a human donor with active COVID-19. The donor label of this sample is uncertain.

This sequence joins TRBV5-4 and TRBJ1-1; no clear D gene. Trimming stripped 7 bases from V and 5 bases from J, with 12 bases between. The CDR3 has 12 residues. Germline CDR1 is SGHNT and CDR2 is YYREEE (reference sequence). CDR3 amino acids: CASGRLETEAFF. The CDR3 DNA reads TGTGCCAGCGGCAGGCTGGAAACTGAAGCTTTCTTT.

The chain recombines TRBV11-3 with TRBJ2-7, with D maybe TRBD2 (5 bases). The CDR3 covers 16 residues. Germline V gene lookup returns CDR1 SGHNT and CDR2 YENEEA. The ends were cut back, 1 base at V and 4 bases at J, with 17 bases in the middle. The CDR3 DNA reads TGTGCCAGCAGCTTAGGCGGTAGGAGCGGAGGTTACGAGCAGTACTTC. Translated: CASSLGGRSGGYEQYF.

This chain uses TRBV7-3 with TRBJ2-1; a possible D gene is TRBD1 (6 bases). Germline lookup yields CDR1 SGHTA and CDR2 FQGTGA. CDR3 length: 18 residues. V was shortened by 2 bases and J by 12 bases, with 29 bases between the two germline ends. This CDR3 is CASSLYPYSDRPQKWQFF. The CDR3 DNA reads as TGTGCCAGCAGCTTATACCCATATTCCGACAGGCCCCAAAAATGGCAGTTCTTC. Filled out from reference TRBV7-3 and TRBJ2-1, the complete variable domain reads GAGVSQTPSNKVTEKGKYVELRCDPISGHTALYWYRQSLGQGPEFLIYFQGTGAADDSGLPNDRFFAVRPEGSVSTLKIQRTERGDSAVYLCASSLYPYSDRPQKWQFFGPGTRLTVL.

This clone has just one count. The rearrangement uses TRBV15 and TRBJ2-3; D might be TRBD1 (6 bases). CDR1 is LNHNV and CDR2 is YYDKDF in the germline V gene (reference sequence). V was clipped by 5 bases and J by 0 bases, with 24 bases between them. CDR3 length: 19 residues. The chain's CDR3 is CATSGRKLLQGVSTDTQYF. The DNA for the CDR3 is TGTGCCACCAGCGGGCGAAAGCTATTACAGGGAGTTAGCACAGATACGCAGTATTTT.

The chain carries TRBV2 and TRBJ2-1, with 9 bases lining up with TRBD2. Losses at the gene ends were 9 bases for V and 7 bases for J; bases not matched to a gene: 16. Germline V gene data show CDR1 as SNHLY and CDR2 as FYNNEI. CDR3 length equals 16 residues. This chain's CDR3 is CASRSTSGFGDNEQFF. In DNA, the CDR3 is TGTGCCAGTCGATCTACTAGCGGGTTTGGGGATAATGAGCAGTTCTTC.

In DNA, the CDR3 is TGTGCCAGCAGTGATCCAGACAGGGTAAGAGGGGAAAAACTGTTTTTT. Residues: CASSDPDRVRGEKLFF. V and J are TRBV6-1 and TRBJ1-4, with 7 bases fitting TRBD1. The germline V gene encodes CDR1 MNHNS and CDR2 SASEGT. The CDR3 covers 16 residues. V dropped 3 bases and J dropped 8; count of bases not matched to a gene: 12.

This clone was counted once. The chain is built from TRBV19 and TRBJ2-5; 7 bases are a match to TRBD2. Unmatched junction bases numbered 8, after V lost 6 bases and J lost 1 base. CDR3 length: 15 residues. Germline V gene data show CDR1 as LNHDA and CDR2 as SQIVND (reference sequence). CDR3 DNA sequence: TGTGCCAGTAGGGACGCCGGGAGGATCCAAGAGACCCAGTACTTC. Protein: CASRDAGRIQETQYF.

The chain combines TRBV15 with TRBJ1-2; 9 positions agree with TRBD1. The junction had 4 bases not matched to a gene; V was cut back by 1 base and J by 4 bases. The CDR3 runs to 15 residues. Per germline, CDR1 LNHNV and CDR2 YYDKDF (reference sequence). The CDR3 coding sequence is TGTGCCACCAGCAGAGGAGGGACAGGGACCTATGGCTACACCTTC. Protein sequence: CATSRGGTGTYGYTF.

In its sample, this clone was seen a few times. This chain connects TRBV5-4 to TRBJ2-7; 8 nucleotides match TRBD1. Germline V gene lookup returns CDR1 SGHNT and CDR2 YYREEE (reference sequence). The CDR3 extends over 15 amino acids. V lost 4 bases, J lost 2 bases, and 8 bases stayed unmatched. The chain's CDR3 is CASSPDRGGPYEQYF. Written as DNA, the CDR3 is TGTGCCAGCAGCCCAGACAGGGGAGGTCCCTACGAGCAGTACTTC.

The chain joins TRBV11-2 to TRBJ2-1; tentative D call: TRBD2 (6 bases). This CDR3 has 15 amino acids. Germline V gene data show CDR1 as SGHAT and CDR2 as FQNNGV. Trimming stripped 1 base from V and 7 bases from J, with 14 bases between. As DNA, the CDR3 is TGTGCCAGCAGCTTAGCTGGGGGGAAAGGGAATGAGCAGTTCTTC. This encodes CASSLAGGKGNEQFF.

V is TRBV20-1 and J is TRBJ1-5; perhaps TRBD1 as D (5 bases). V shed 3 bases and J shed 1 base, with 13 bases lying between them. The germline gives CDR1 DFQATT, CDR2 SNEGSKA (reference sequence). The CDR3 length is 15 residues. This chain's CDR3 is CSASSGGVSNQPQHF. The CDR3 DNA follows: TGCAGTGCTAGTTCGGGGGGGGTAAGCAATCAGCCCCAGCATTTT.

The genes are TRBV7-8 and TRBJ2-7, with TRBD2 matching over 10 bases. CDR1 and CDR2 (germline): SGHVS, FQNEAQ. J gave up 3 bases and V 2 bases, and 19 bases lay outside the gene matches. This CDR3 is built from 20 residues. The CDR3 spells CASSLPREVETSGPVYEQYF. CDR3 DNA: TGTGCCAGCAGCTTACCCAGAGAGGTAGAGACTAGCGGGCCCGTCTACGAGCAGTACTTC.

The chain employs TRBV14 and TRBJ2-1; 10 bases are a match to TRBD1. The J segment lost 7 bases and the V segment lost 4 bases, leaving 10 bases of the junction unmatched. The CDR3 is 16 residues long. Germline CDR1 is SGHDN and CDR2 is FVKESK. The CDR3 sequence: CASSPTDRGRMNEQFF. The DNA of the CDR3 is TGTGCCAGCAGCCCAACCGACAGGGGGCGTATGAATGAGCAGTTCTTC.

The gene calls are TRBV9 and TRBJ1-3; TRBD1 aligns across 12 bases. The junction had 8 bases not matched to a gene; V was cut back by 4 bases and J by 6 bases. Germline CDR1 SGDLS, CDR2 YYNGEE. This CDR3 is built from 16 residues. The CDR3 protein is CASSINPGQGANTIYF. As DNA, the CDR3 is TGTGCCAGCAGCATAAACCCGGGACAGGGGGCAAACACCATATATTTT.

The chain carries TRBV27 and TRBJ2-3; D possibly corresponds to TRBD2 (5 bases). This CDR3 spans 14 amino acids. Per the germline V gene, CDR1 is MNHEY and CDR2 is SMNVEV (reference sequence). V shed 4 bases and J shed 5 bases, with 13 bases lying between them. The CDR3 DNA reads as TGTGCCAGCAGTTACCGGGATGGTGGAGATACGCAGTATTTT. It yields the protein CASSYRDGGDTQYF.